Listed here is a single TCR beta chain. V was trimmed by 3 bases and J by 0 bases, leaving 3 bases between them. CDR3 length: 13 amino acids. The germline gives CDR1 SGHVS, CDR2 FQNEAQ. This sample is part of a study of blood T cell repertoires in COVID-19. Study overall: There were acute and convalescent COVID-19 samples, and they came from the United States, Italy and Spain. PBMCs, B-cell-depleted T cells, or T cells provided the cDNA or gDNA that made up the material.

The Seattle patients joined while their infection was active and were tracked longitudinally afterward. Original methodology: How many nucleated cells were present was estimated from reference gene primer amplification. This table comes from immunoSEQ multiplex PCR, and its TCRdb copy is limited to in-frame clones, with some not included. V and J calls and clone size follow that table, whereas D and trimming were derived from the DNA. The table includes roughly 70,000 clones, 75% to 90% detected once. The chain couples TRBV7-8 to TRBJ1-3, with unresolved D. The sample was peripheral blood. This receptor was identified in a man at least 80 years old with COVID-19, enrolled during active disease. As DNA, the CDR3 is TGTGCCAGCAGCTTTCACTCTGGAAACACCATATATTTT. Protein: CASSFHSGNTIYF. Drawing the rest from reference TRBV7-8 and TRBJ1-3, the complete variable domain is GAGVSQSPRYKVAKRGQDVALRCDPISGHVSLFWYQQALGQGPEFLTYFQNEAQLDKSGLPSDRFFAERPEGSVSTLKIQRTQQEDSAVYLCASSFHSGNTIYFGEGSWLTVV.